The 5 T cell receptor beta chains given below trace back to one sample, sequenced in a study of shared clonotypes between healthy human individuals. Profiling relied on immunoSEQ multiplex PCR, and the TCRdb table lists in-frame clones only, not all of them. The sample includes more than 2,000,000 clones, approximately 94% of them seen just once. The sequencing input was naive CD4+ T cells sorted from blood. The subset is: CD45RA+ positively selected. These receptors were taken from a man between 18 and 35 years old in good health.

The V and J genes are TRBV25-1 and TRBJ1-5; D might be TRBD1 (5 bases). Trimming shortened V by 1 base and J by 3 bases, and 13 bases separated the two germline ends. Germline lookup yields CDR1 MGHDK and CDR2 SYGVNS. This CDR3 comprises 16 residues. The CDR3 is CASSESSRGHNQPQHF. For the CDR3, the DNA is TGTGCCAGCAGTGAATCCTCGAGGGGCCACAATCAGCCCCAGCATTTT.

This chain joins TRBV29-1 and TRBJ1-1; D possibly corresponds to TRBD1 (5 bases). This CDR3 has 14 amino acids. V dropped 7 bases and J dropped 5 bases, with 20 bases sitting between them. CDR1 is SQVTM, CDR2 ANQGSEA, per germline. CDR3 bases: TGCAGCGCTCACCCCGGGACCTTGGGAACTGAAGCTTTCTTT. This codes for CSAHPGTLGTEAFF.

The chain joins TRBV9 to TRBJ2-2, with a possible D match to TRBD2 (7 bases). Germline CDR1 reads SGDLS; CDR2 reads YYNGEE. This CDR3 is 14 amino acids long. V was cut by 6 bases and J by 4 bases, with 13 bases left in between. CDR3 in DNA: TGTGCCAGCAACCGCGGGGGCCTCACCGGGGAGCTGTTTTTT. Translated: CASNRGGLTGELFF.

CDR3 in amino acids: CASSWTGENTEAFF. In DNA, the CDR3 is TGCGCCAGCAGCTGGACAGGGGAGAACACTGAAGCTTTCTTT. V is TRBV5-1 and J is TRBJ1-1; 9 positions agree with TRBD1. The CDR3 covers 14 residues. CDR1 is SGHRS, CDR2 YFSETQ, per germline. Trimming removed 3 bases from V and 1 base from J; junction bases left unmatched: 1.

The gene calls are TRBV5-1 and TRBJ2-1; TRBD2 matches 7 bases. The germline V gene has CDR1 SGHRS and CDR2 YFSETQ. This CDR3 region has 16 residues. V gave up 0 bases and J gave up 6 bases; unmatched junction bases: 9. CDR3 nucleotide sequence: TGCGCCAGCAGCTTGGTAGTGGGAGGGCCGGGCAATGAGCAGTTCTTC. Translation gives CASSLVVGGPGNEQFF. The complete variable domain, with remaining parts taken from reference TRBV5-1 and TRBJ2-1, reads KAGVTQTPRYLIKTRGQQVTLSCSPISGHRSVSWYQQTPGQGLQFLFEYFSETQRNKGNFPGRFSGRQFSNSRSEMNVSTLELGDSALYLCASSLVVGGPGNEQFFGPGTRLTVL.